This TCR beta chain is from a study of blood T cell repertoires in COVID-19. Researchers sorted participants into cohorts using their self-reported clinical history. Cohort 3 recovery required two negative PCRs, clearance, or symptom resolution. Sequenced by immunoSEQ multiplex PCR; TCRdb stores in-frame clones only, minus some. The table shows some 380,000 clones, with around 87% occurring only once. Input material: PBMCs or T cells enriched from blood (not recorded which). This TCR came from a man between 25 and 39 years old who had recovered from COVID-19.

The CDR3 region is CAISDASGGATDTQYF. CDR3 sequence (DNA): TGTGCCATCAGTGATGCTAGTGGAGGAGCCACAGATACGCAGTATTTT. The chain recombines TRBV10-3 with TRBJ2-3; a weak D match, TRBD2 (5 bases). Germline V lookup: CDR1 ENHRY, CDR2 SYGVKD. The CDR3 consists of 16 residues. V was shortened by 3 bases and J by 2 bases, with 15 bases between the two germline ends.